This TCR beta chain is from a study of T cells in Graves' hyperthyroidism and ophthalmopathy. Study in general: Once the initial diagnosis was made, peripheral blood was obtained before any treatment.

Study findings and constraints: Blood samples included most of the expanded thyroid clonotypes exceeding 0.001.

The TCR beta CDR3 regions underwent amplification using RNA transcripts as the source. First-round RT-PCR with HTBI primers amplified the TCR CDR3 region. TCRdb passed the multiplex PCR reads through MiXCR, listing each CDR3 protein once. The table shows about 560,000 distinct CDR3 sequences, with 14% occurring only once. CDR3 length: 14 residues. The germline V gene encodes CDR1 SGHRS and CDR2 YFSETQ. V was shortened by 5 bases and J by 3 bases, with 13 bases between the two germline ends. The hyperthyroidism was newly diagnosed and had lasted under 2 months; the patients were aged 18 to 65. Any patient presenting with uncontrolled infection, other autoimmune disease, pregnancy or lactation was left out. This clonotype was counted ten times or more. Antigen: not known.

This receptor was identified in a middle-aged woman with Graves' hyperthyroidism. This chain connects TRBV5-1 to TRBJ2-3; D possibly corresponds to TRBD2 (6 bases). Sequences were obtained from blood. Here the CDR3 DNA reads TGCGCCAGCAGGAACGGGAGTCGGACAGATACGCAGTATTTT. Residues: CASRNGSRTDTQYF.